The rows below give T cell receptor beta chains drawn from one sample of a study of PD-1 blockade in mismatch repair-deficient tumors. Sequencing used immunoSEQ multiplex PCR; TCRdb keeps in-frame clones, though not all of them. The sample shows over 100,000 clones, 65% to 80% of them seen only once. The sample in question was peripheral blood, obtained 60 weeks after starting pembrolizumab. The source is an adult with mismatch repair-deficient cancer. Each CDR3 is given with its conserved first and last residue. A D gene is named only where the DNA matches it firmly. Size is stated for part of the rows, as once, few or many counts, or as a class when the clone is expanded.

J gene: TRBJ1-5; clone size: .; V gene: TRBV6-5; D gene: .; CDR3 protein: CASSYDGAGRQPQHF; CDR3 DNA: TGTGCCAGCAGTTACGATGGGGCAGGGAGGCAGCCCCAGCATTTT
J gene: TRBJ2-3; clone size: .; V gene: TRBV2; D gene: TRBD2; CDR3 protein: CASRGLAGGTDTQYF; CDR3 DNA: TGTGCCAGCAGGGGACTAGCGGGAGGGACAGATACGCAGTATTTT
J gene: TRBJ1-5; clone size: .; V gene: TRBV30; D gene: .; CDR3 protein: CAWSVRLNYQPQHF; CDR3 DNA: TGTGCCTGGAGTGTACGCCTCAACTATCAGCCCCAGCATTTT
J gene: TRBJ2-7; clone size: few; V gene: TRBV30; D gene: TRBD2; CDR3 protein: CAWSGTSGRLYEQYF; CDR3 DNA: TGTGCCTGGAGTGGGACTAGCGGGAGGCTATACGAGCAGTACTTC
J gene: TRBJ2-7; clone size: .; V gene: TRBV9; D gene: TRBD2; CDR3 protein: CASSISGSVYEQYF; CDR3 DNA: TGTGCCAGCAGCATTAGCGGGAGCGTCTACGAGCAGTACTTC
J gene: TRBJ1-2; clone size: .; V gene: TRBV7-9; D gene: TRBD1; CDR3 protein: CASSLGGQDLSYTF; CDR3 DNA: TGTGCCAGCAGCTTGGGGGGACAGGATCTTAGCTACACCTTC
J gene: TRBJ1-4; clone size: .; V gene: TRBV7-4; D gene: .; CDR3 protein: CASSLHGQKKNEKLFF; CDR3 DNA: TGTGCCAGCAGCTTACATGGACAGAAAAAAAATGAAAAACTGTTTTTT
J gene: TRBJ2-5; clone size: .; V gene: TRBV6-1; D gene: TRBD2; CDR3 protein: CASGYSGNFQETQYF; CDR3 DNA: TGTGCCAGCGGCTATAGCGGGAACTTCCAAGAGACCCAGTACTTC
J gene: TRBJ2-5; clone size: once; V gene: TRBV7-2; D gene: TRBD2; CDR3 protein: CASSEIAGLETQYF; CDR3 DNA: TGTGCCAGCAGCGAAATAGCGGGACTAGAGACCCAGTACTTC
J gene: TRBJ2-7; clone size: .; V gene: TRBV19; D gene: .; CDR3 protein: CASSISGRSEQYF; CDR3 DNA: TGTGCCAGTAGTATCTCAGGGCGTAGCGAGCAGTACTTC